A single sample is the source of the 26 T cell receptor beta chains below, sequenced in a study of OX40 agonist ivuxolimab in advanced cancers. The assay was immunoSEQ multiplex PCR, and TCRdb's table has in-frame clones only and misses some. The sample comprises approximately 52,000 clones, approximately 83% of which are singletons, and 1.2% rests with the top ten. Source: CD4+ or CD8+ T cells sorted from blood, taken in a trial of the OX40 agonist ivuxolimab. The receptors were sampled from an adult with an advanced solid tumor such as melanoma, head and neck, liver or kidney cancer.

The rearrangement links TRBV6-6 to TRBJ1-2, with a weak D call TRBD1 (5 bases). Trimming shortened V by 6 bases and J by 8 bases, and 16 bases separated the two germline ends. CDR3 size: 13 residues. Germline CDR1 MNHNY, CDR2 SVGAGI (reference sequence). CDR3 loop: CASSRGLGEGYTF. The CDR3 region has the DNA TGTGCCAGCAGCCGGGGCCTGGGCGAAGGCTACACCTTC.

In this sample, this clone turned up once. In DNA form, the CDR3 reads TGTGCCACCAGCAGAGAAGGGGCGGGGGAGCTGTTTTTT. Protein sequence: CATSREGAGELFF. The chain links TRBV15 to TRBJ2-2; TRBD1 might be the D (5 bases). The V end was cut by 0 bases, the J end by 8 bases, with 7 bases between. CDR1 is LNHNV, CDR2 YYDKDF, per germline (reference sequence). The CDR3 length is 13 residues.

The chain combines TRBV7-9 with TRBJ2-5; TRBD2 aligns across 7 bases. Trimming at V came to 4 bases and at J to 4 bases, leaving 9 bases not matched to a gene. Germline CDR1 SEHNR, CDR2 FQNEAQ (reference sequence). The length of the CDR3 is 15 residues. CDR3 sequence (DNA): TGTGCCAGCAGCTCCATGGGGGGGTTCGGAGAGACCCAGTACTTC. Translation: CASSSMGGFGETQYF.

This chain links TRBV19 with TRBJ1-1, with TRBD1 identical over 7 bases. Germline assignment: CDR1 LNHDA and CDR2 SQIVND (reference sequence). V lost 1 base to trimming and J lost 1 base; unmatched junction nucleotides: 3. CDR3 length: 15 residues. CDR3 amino acids: CASSIGRGANTEAFF. The CDR3 DNA sequence: TGTGCCAGTAGTATAGGCAGGGGGGCGAACACTGAAGCTTTCTTT.

The chain combines TRBV5-4 with TRBJ2-7; TRBD1 aligns across 8 bases. The V and J ends lost 4 bases and 7 bases, in that order; junction bases with no gene match: 4. The CDR3 is 12 amino acids. From germline, CDR1 is SGHNT and CDR2 YYREEE (reference sequence). CDR3 nucleotides: TGTGCCAGCAGCCGGGACAGGATGGAGCAGTACTTC. Its protein is CASSRDRMEQYF.

V is TRBV4-1 and J is TRBJ2-7, with 7 positions matching TRBD1. The CDR3 spans 13 residues. Per germline, CDR1 MGHRA and CDR2 YSYEKL. J gave up 4 bases and V 5 bases, and 5 bases lay outside the gene matches. The CDR3 DNA is TGCGCCAGCAGCAACAGGGGCGATTACGAGCAGTACTTC. The encoded protein is CASSNRGDYEQYF.

This clone was seen once. The rearrangement links TRBV21-1 to TRBJ1-1. TRBV21-1 is flagged as a pseudogene. The CDR3 sequence is 13 residues long. The CDR3 sequence: CASSKEERREAFF. The CDR3 bases are TGTGCCAGCAGCAAAGAAGAGCGAAGGGAAGCTTTCTTT.

This clone occurred a few times. The CDR3 DNA reads as TGTGCCAGCAGTGAAGCATCTCTTCGGGTATATGGCTACACCTTC. It translates to CASSEASLRVYGYTF. The genes are TRBV6-1 and TRBJ1-2, with D unclear. The V gene's germline CDR1 is MNHNS and CDR2 SASEGT. This CDR3 is 15 amino acids long. Deletions cut 0 bases from V and 5 bases from J, with 13 bases between.

The rearrangement links TRBV7-3 to TRBJ2-2, with 8 positions matching TRBD1. With 2 bases clipped from V and 6 bases from J, the junction kept 2 bases outside the gene matches. Germline CDR1 SGHTA, CDR2 FQGTGA. The CDR3 totals 14 residues. The CDR3 nucleotides are TGTGCCAGCAGCTTATGGGACAGGCCCGGGGAGCTGTTTTTT. Its protein product is CASSLWDRPGELFF.

The chain is built from TRBV7-2 and TRBJ1-1; no clear D gene. Germline CDR1 reads SGHTA; CDR2 reads FQGNSA. The V end was cut by 5 bases, the J end by 11 bases, with 18 bases between. CDR3 length equals 13 residues. CDR3 bases: TGTGCCAGCAGCAATATCCGACGCTCCCCCGCTTTCTTT. The encoded protein is CASSNIRRSPAFF.

The chain is built from TRBV14 and TRBJ2-1; TRBD1 aligns across 7 bases. CDR1 is SGHDN, CDR2 FVKESK, per germline. J lost 8 bases, V lost 0 bases, and 13 bases had no gene match. CDR3 length: 17 residues. The CDR3 DNA follows: TGTGCCAGCAGCCAAGAAAAGGGCAGGGGGACCGCGGATGAGCAGTTCTTC. Encoded protein: CASSQEKGRGTADEQFF.

V is TRBV30 and J is TRBJ1-2; perhaps TRBD1 as D (6 bases). The CDR3 extends over 15 amino acids. Trimming removed 0 bases at V and 4 bases at J, with 15 bases between. The germline V gene encodes CDR1 GTSNPN and CDR2 SVGIG (reference sequence). The CDR3 is CAWSVMPGAGYGYTF. The CDR3, as DNA: TGTGCCTGGAGTGTAATGCCGGGGGCGGGCTATGGCTACACCTTC.

The table lists this clone with a few counts. The chain joins TRBV5-5 to TRBJ2-7; 7 bases line up with TRBD1. The V segment lost 4 bases and the J segment 2 bases; nucleotides outside the gene matches: 6. Looked up from germline, CDR1 is SGHKS and CDR2 is YYEKEE (reference sequence). This CDR3 contains 14 residues. The CDR3 reads CASSPRTGPYEQYF. The CDR3, as DNA: TGTGCCAGCAGCCCAAGGACAGGCCCCTACGAGCAGTACTTC.

The chain carries TRBV4-1 and TRBJ1-2; TRBD1 matches 8 bases. Germline V CDR1 and CDR2: MGHRA, YSYEKL. This CDR3 region has 16 residues. The ends lost 1 base at V and 2 bases at J; junction bases unmatched: 6. The CDR3 nucleotides read TGCGCCAGCAGCCAAGCGTTCCAGGGGGCAAACTATGGCTACACCTTC. The encoded protein is CASSQAFQGANYGYTF.

The chain employs TRBV5-6 and TRBJ1-1; D is unresolved. In germline, CDR1 is SGHDT, CDR2 YYEEEE. This CDR3 comprises 12 residues. With 6 bases removed from V and 1 base from J, the gap between germline ends came to 7 bases. The CDR3 DNA reads as TGTGCCAGCACCCGACCGAACACTGAAGCTTTCTTT. The encoded protein is CASTRPNTEAFF. Together with reference TRBV5-6 and TRBJ1-1, the CDR3 gives the full variable domain: DAGVTQSPTHLIKTRGQQVTLRCSPKSGHDTVSWYQQALGQGPQFIFQYYEEEERQRGNFPDRFSGHQFPNYSSELNVNALLLGDSALYLCASTRPNTEAFFGQGTRLTVV.

About this clone itself: The sample contains more than one DNA sequence encoding this CDR3. J is TRBJ2-5 and V is TRBV7-2; D is unclear. The ends were cut back, 0 bases at V and 4 bases at J, with 3 bases in the middle. Germline CDR1 is SGHTA and CDR2 is FQGNSA. The CDR3 consists of 12 residues. The CDR3 reads CASSLAGETQYF. The CDR3 DNA sequence: TGTGCCAGCAGCTTAGCCGGAGAGACCCAGTACTTC.

The rearrangement uses TRBV6-5 and TRBJ2-1; D unresolved. Per the germline V gene, CDR1 is MNHEY and CDR2 is SVGAGI. The CDR3 totals 11 residues. V lost 6 bases to trimming and J lost 8 bases, with 8 bases between them. The CDR3 reads CASSQRYEQFF. The CDR3 DNA sequence: TGTGCCAGCAGCCAACGCTATGAGCAGTTCTTC.

The CDR3 region is CASSEYRIDEQYF. The CDR3 DNA follows: TGTGCCAGCAGTGAATACAGGATCGACGAGCAGTACTTC. The chain joins TRBV2 to TRBJ2-7; weak D call: TRBD1 (5 bases). The CDR3 runs 13 residues. V lost 2 bases and J 5 bases, leaving 10 bases between the germline ends. The germline CDR1 and CDR2 sequences are SNHLY and FYNNEI. The complete variable domain, with remaining parts taken from reference TRBV2 and TRBJ2-7, reads EPEVTQTPSHQVTQMGQEVILRCVPISNHLYFYWYRQILGQKVEFLVSFYNNEISEKSEIFDDQFSVERPDGSNFTLKIRSTKLEDSAMYFCASSEYRIDEQYFGPGTRLTVT.

V and J are TRBV9 and TRBJ1-2; 7 bases line up with TRBD1. The junction had 4 bases not matched to a gene; V was cut back by 4 bases and J by 4 bases. Germline CDR1 and CDR2: SGDLS and YYNGEE. This CDR3 contains 13 residues. The CDR3 loop reads CASSTGTVYGYTF. The CDR3 DNA is TGTGCCAGCAGCACCGGGACAGTCTATGGCTACACCTTC.

This clone was observed once. The chain uses TRBV18 and TRBJ1-4; possibly TRBD1 for D (5 bases). Trimming shortened V by 3 bases and J by 0 bases, and 8 bases separated the two germline ends. The CDR3 has 15 residues. Germline V CDR1 and CDR2: KGHSH, LQKENI. This chain's CDR3 is CASSPTGATNEKLFF. The CDR3 DNA follows: TGTGCCAGCTCACCGACGGGGGCAACTAATGAAAAACTGTTTTTT.

The rearrangement links TRBV6-1 to TRBJ1-2; a possible D gene is TRBD1 (6 bases). From germline, CDR1 is MNHNS and CDR2 SASEGT. The CDR3 has 15 residues. V dropped 2 bases and J dropped 4 bases, with 14 bases sitting between them. CDR3 nucleotide sequence: TGTGCCAGCAGTGAAAGGGGGAGATCGAGCTATGGCTACACCTTC. This encodes CASSERGRSSYGYTF.

This clone was seen just once. The chain joins TRBV5-1 to TRBJ1-1; TRBD1 is a possible D gene (5 bases). The V end was cut by 3 bases, the J end by 0 bases, with 18 bases between. The CDR3 contains 17 residues. CDR1 is SGHRS and CDR2 is YFSETQ in the germline V gene. CDR3 loop: CASSSPTSSGLNTEAFF. The CDR3 DNA sequence: TGCGCCAGCAGCTCCCCGACGTCGTCAGGGTTGAACACTGAAGCTTTCTTT. Combining the CDR3 with reference TRBV5-1 and TRBJ1-1 gives the whole variable domain KAGVTQTPRYLIKTRGQQVTLSCSPISGHRSVSWYQQTPGQGLQFLFEYFSETQRNKGNFPGRFSGRQFSNSRSEMNVSTLELGDSALYLCASSSPTSSGLNTEAFFGQGTRLTVV.

Here the CDR3 reads CASSSPADNSPLHF. DNA of the CDR3: TGTGCCAGCAGCTCCCCGGCTGATAATTCACCCCTCCACTTT. The chain uses TRBV7-9 and TRBJ1-6; D not certain. Germline lookup yields CDR1 SEHNR and CDR2 FQNEAQ (reference sequence). V was clipped by 4 bases and J by 5 bases, with 9 bases between them. The CDR3 totals 14 residues.

This clone was detected only once. The rearrangement links TRBV7-9 to TRBJ1-3, with D possibly matching TRBD1 (6 bases). Trimming took 5 bases from V and 2 from J, leaving 13 bases between them. In germline, CDR1 is SEHNR, CDR2 FQNEAQ (reference sequence). The CDR3 has 15 residues. The CDR3 region is CASSPRGLTGNTIYF. CDR3 nucleotides: TGTGCCAGCAGCCCCAGGGGTCTAACTGGAAACACCATATATTTT.

The rearrangement uses TRBV7-2 and TRBJ2-5; D assignment may be TRBD1 or TRBD2 (5 bases each). The V gene's germline CDR1 is SGHTA and CDR2 FQGNSA. The CDR3 totals 13 residues. V was trimmed by 5 bases and J by 5 bases, leaving 12 bases between them. The CDR3 bases are TGTGCCAGCAGCGGGGACCGCCGGGAGACCCAGTACTTC. Encoded protein: CASSGDRRETQYF. The whole variable domain, remainder taken from reference TRBV7-2 and TRBJ2-5, is GAGVSQSPSNKVTEKGKDVELRCDPISGHTALYWYRQSLGQGLEFLIYFQGNSAPDKSGLPSDRFSAERTGGSVSTLTIQRTQQEDSAVYLCASSGDRRETQYFGPGTRLLVL.

The rearrangement joins TRBV19 to TRBJ1-5, with TRBD1 matching 8 bases. There are 17 residues in the CDR3. The V gene's germline CDR1 is LNHDA and CDR2 SQIVND (reference sequence). V lost 4 bases, J lost 3 bases, and 11 bases stayed unmatched. CDR3 loop: CASSTMGRGLNNQPQHF. For the CDR3, the DNA is TGTGCCAGTAGTACCATGGGCAGGGGGCTTAACAATCAGCCCCAGCATTTT.